One TCR beta chain is described in this entry. This clonotype has at least ten counts. This clone's antigen is unknown. No qualities accompany the bases; no much larger clone lies one base away. The germline V gene supplies CDR1 MNHEY and CDR2 SVGAGI. Taken from cysteine to phenylalanine, the CDR3 has 15 residues. This entry keeps only the CDR3 DNA: 45 bases, framed from base 1. From V the trimming removes 5 bases and from J it removes 0 bases, while the gene matches leave 5 bases of the junction unaccounted for. Amplification of TCR beta CDR3 regions was carried out from RNA transcripts. A first-round RT-PCR of the TCR CDR3 used the HTBI primer set with the Qiagen OneStep RT-PCR kit. Libraries were constructed in a second round of multiplex PCR, after which size selection and purification were performed. The libraries were sequenced on an Illumina HiSeq2000 using paired-end 100 bp reads. The source study handled its data this way. SOAPnuke was used to process the raw data, throwing out any read that contained adapters or uncalled bases, had a mean Phred below 15, or lacked an exact constant-primer or identifier match. COPE v1.2.5 was used to merge high-quality paired reads, and clonotypes were defined as unique nucleotide sequences. Clonotypes were aligned to IMGT TRBV, TRBD and TRBJ reference segments using MiTCR v1.1. The analysis was restricted to V-J combinations with a frequency above 0.0001, which together covered just over 98% of the repertoires. The TCS score was defined as F50 (clonal expansion) divided by E x V (chaos), with BLOSUM62-based TCRdist calculated between CDR3 peptides within each V-J. Welch's t-statistics and random forest reduced around 520 V-J features to roughly 13, which were used in a naive Bayes classifier (R e1071). The public reads were reprocessed in TCRdb via fastp at Q25 and MiXCR, keeping in-frame beta chains. Here each entry gathers all rows of one CDR3 protein and keeps the most common genes and DNA. In this record, the V and J calls reflect TCRdb's handling and not the investigators' own analysis. The table for this sample lists roughly 520,000 distinct CDR3 sequences; roughly 24% of them were counted only once. The top ten clonotypes cover 10% to 12% of the sample.

The data derive from a study of T cells in Graves' hyperthyroidism and ophthalmopathy (dated by TCRdb to the late 2010s). About the study as a whole: Peripheral blood samples were taken at initial diagnosis, before any treatment was given. Thyroid tissue and blood T-cell repertoires from roughly six Graves' hyperthyroidism patients were also compared in the study. The approximately 100 discovery patients were divided at random into training and test sets in a 7:3 ratio. TCR Vbeta CDR3 sequencing of 120 to 150 peripheral blood samples (approximately 44 ophthalmopathy, some 75 hyperthyroidism and around 17 progressor patients) is reported in the paper. A discovery cohort of about a hundred patients, roughly 43 with Graves' ophthalmopathy and roughly 59 with stable Graves' hyperthyroidism, was used to find distinguishing TCR V-J signatures. Once sampling was done, hyperthyroidism patients were given methimazole at a starting dose of 30 mg daily, whereas ophthalmopathy patients were given high-dose intravenous methylprednisolone. Prospective prediction of ophthalmopathy was tested in an independent validation cohort of approximately 19 hyperthyroidism patients and some 17 patients who later progressed to ophthalmopathy.

Summary of the overall study and its limitations: Most expanded thyroid clonotypes (frequency above 0.001) were also detected in blood, suggesting blood repertoires may reflect thyroid immune responses. During validation, the model predicted progression to ophthalmopathy a median of around 7 months ahead of onset, with around 71% sensitivity and around 73% specificity. Sample size was not statistically predetermined, and investigators were not blinded to group allocation. A model built on a 13 V-J signature distinguished ophthalmopathy from stable hyperthyroidism, reaching over 85% sensitivity and approximately 81% specificity in cross-validation and 80%/75% in testing.

Ophthalmopathy patients had moderately to severely active disease, with a Clinical Activity Score of 3 or more, a NOSPECS grade of 4 or more, and a disease duration of less than 3 months. Exclusion was applied to patients with uncontrolled infections, other autoimmune diseases, pregnancy or lactation. Clinical symptoms, serum thyroxine and TRAb, thyroid ultrasound, and orbital computed tomography formed the basis for the diagnoses. Ficoll-Paque density gradient centrifugation was used to isolate PBMCs from 8.5 to 10 ml of fresh peripheral blood. Total RNA was extracted with Trizol reagent, and quality was checked on an Agilent 2100 Bioanalyzer.

The chain is made from TRBV6-5 and TRBJ2-7; TRBD2 fits 9 bases in the junction. Input material: blood. This clonotype was obtained from a woman aged 25 to 39 with Graves' ophthalmopathy. The nucleotide sequence is TGTGCCAGCAGTAACATAGCGGGGGTCTCCTACGAGCAGTACTTC. Its coded protein is CASSNIAGVSYEQYF.